Below, 10 T cell receptor beta chains from the same sample are listed, as sequenced in a study of blood T cell repertoires in COVID-19. Using immunoSEQ multiplex PCR, the repertoire was profiled, and TCRdb retains in-frame clones only, with some absent. The data contain approximately 82,000 clones, about 86% of them singletons. Sequencing used peripheral blood. The receptors were sampled from a woman aged 60 to 75 with acute or convalescent COVID-19.

The CDR3: CASSPGGFTEAFF. CDR3 nucleotide sequence: TGTGCCAGCTCTCCCGGTGGTTTCACTGAAGCTTTCTTT. The genes are TRBV27 and TRBJ1-1; no clear D. V lost 8 bases to trimming and J lost 4 bases, with 14 bases between them. CDR3 length: 13 amino acids. Germline CDR1 reads MNHEY; CDR2 reads SMNVEV (reference sequence).

The chain has TRBV7-2 and TRBJ1-1, with 8 bases fitting TRBD1. The CDR3 has 15 amino acids. V lost 3 bases and J lost 5; bases outside the gene matches: 8. The germline V gene encodes CDR1 SGHTA and CDR2 FQGNSA. This CDR3 is CASSFPVTGETEAFF. CDR3 DNA: TGTGCCAGCAGCTTTCCCGTGACAGGGGAAACTGAAGCTTTCTTT.

The chain joins TRBV9 to TRBJ2-2; tentatively, D is TRBD1 (7 bases). Trimming took 3 bases from V and 4 from J, leaving 16 bases between them. This CDR3 has 16 residues. Germline CDR1 SGDLS, CDR2 YYNGEE. The chain's CDR3 is CASSAQGGRGTGELFF. CDR3 DNA sequence: TGTGCCAGCAGCGCGCAGGGGGGCCGAGGCACCGGGGAGCTGTTTTTT. Supplemented by reference TRBV9 and TRBJ2-2, the full variable domain reads DSGVTQTPKHLITATGQRVTLRCSPRSGDLSVYWYQQSLDQGLQFLIQYYNGEERAKGNILERFSAQQFPDLHSELNLSSLELGDSALYFCASSAQGGRGTGELFFGEGSRLTVL.

V and J are TRBV7-2 and TRBJ1-5; 9 nucleotides line up with TRBD1. V gave up 0 bases and J gave up 5 bases; unmatched junction bases: 5. The length of the CDR3 is 16 residues. Germline V gene data show CDR1 as SGHTA and CDR2 as FQGNSA. The CDR3 DNA sequence: TGTGCCAGCAGCTTAGCCGGGACAGGGACTTATCAGCCCCAGCATTTT. This codes for CASSLAGTGTYQPQHF.

The V and J genes are TRBV7-9 and TRBJ2-7, with TRBD2 as a possible D gene (5 bases). Germline values: CDR1 SEHNR, CDR2 FQNEAQ (reference sequence). The CDR3 runs 14 residues. The V end was cut by 1 base, the J end by 0 bases, with 7 bases between. DNA for the CDR3: TGTGCCAGCAGCTTAGTACGGGACTCCTACGAGCAGTACTTC. Its protein product is CASSLVRDSYEQYF.

The chain is built from TRBV30 and TRBJ2-2; tentative D call: TRBD2 (6 bases). V was trimmed by 3 bases and J by 5 bases, leaving 13 bases between them. Germline loops: CDR1 GTSNPN, CDR2 SVGIG (reference sequence). CDR3 length equals 14 residues. CDR3 sequence reads: CAWRSAGGTGELFF. The CDR3 DNA reads as TGTGCCTGGAGGTCAGCGGGCGGGACCGGGGAGCTGTTTTTT.

The chain has TRBV6-1 and TRBJ1-4; the D gene is possibly TRBD1 (6 bases). Trimming removed 2 bases at V and 0 bases at J, with 10 bases between. Germline loops: CDR1 MNHNS, CDR2 SASEGT. The CDR3 totals 16 residues. CDR3 sequence: CASSELAGATNEKLFF. The CDR3 DNA reads TGTGCCAGCAGTGAACTGGCAGGGGCAACTAATGAAAAACTGTTTTTT.

The chain links TRBV14 to TRBJ1-6, with D hard to call. The CDR3 is 14 amino acids. Trimming pared 0 bases from V and 7 bases from J, leaving 7 bases between. Germline-derived CDR1 and CDR2 are SGHDN and FVKESK. Here the CDR3 reads CASSQDIHNSPLHF. The CDR3 DNA sequence: TGTGCCAGCAGCCAAGACATACACAATTCACCCCTCCACTTT.

J is TRBJ1-1 and V is TRBV10-2; the D gene is possibly TRBD1 (6 bases). V was trimmed by 5 bases and J by 1 base, leaving 8 bases between them. Germline V gives CDR1 WSHSY, CDR2 SAAADI. CDR3 length: 13 residues. The CDR3: CASSRDTNTEAFF. The CDR3 DNA is TGCGCCAGCAGTAGGGACACGAACACTGAAGCTTTCTTT.

As DNA, the CDR3 is TGTGCCAGCAGACTAGCGGGACCCGAGCAGTACTTC. This encodes CASRLAGPEQYF. The V and J genes are TRBV6-5 and TRBJ2-7; the match to TRBD2 covers 10 bases. The CDR3 is 12 residues long. Per germline, CDR1 MNHEY and CDR2 SVGAGI. J was trimmed by 6 bases and V by 6 bases; bases with no gene match: 2.